This TCR beta chain was retrieved from a study of blood T cell repertoires in COVID-19. Study summary: PBMCs, B-cell-depleted T cells, or T cells were the source of the cDNA or gDNA that made up the material.

Germline V lookup: CDR1 MNHNS, CDR2 SASEGT. The ends lost 0 bases at V and 7 bases at J; junction bases unmatched: 9. The CDR3 totals 16 residues. Original handling: The authors estimated nucleated cell counts from reference gene primer amplification. Some clones are missing from TCRdb's copy, which holds only in-frame ones; the method was immunoSEQ multiplex PCR. V and J calls and clone size come straight from that table; D and trimming were deduced from the DNA. The sample has fewer than 300,000 clones, around 86% seen once. This clone has a single count. The clonotype comes from a man between 35 and 55 years old who had recovered from COVID-19. Sequenced sample: peripheral blood. The rearrangement links TRBV6-1 to TRBJ1-2; 9 nucleotides line up with TRBD1. In DNA, the CDR3 is TGTGCCAGCAGTGAAGCGGACGGGACAGGGAGGGGTGGCTACACCTTC. Amino acid sequence: CASSEADGTGRGGYTF.